This T cell receptor beta chain was recorded in a study of T cells in Graves' hyperthyroidism and ophthalmopathy. This CDR3 comprises 15 residues. Germline CDR1 MNHEY, CDR2 SMNVEV (reference sequence). Losses at the gene ends were 7 bases for V and 2 bases for J; bases not matched to a gene: 10. Diagnoses were made from clinical symptoms, serum measures (thyroxine and TRAb), thyroid ultrasound and orbital computed tomography. TCR beta CDR3 sequences were amplified from RNA transcripts. TCR CDR3 underwent first-round RT-PCR with the HTBI primer set. From the multiplex PCR reads, TCRdb called clonotypes with MiXCR, one entry per CDR3 protein. Of 400,000 to 500,000 distinct CDR3 sequences in the sample, approximately 14% are singletons; the top ten hold approximately 13%.

The receptor comes from a man in his late teens or twenties with Graves' ophthalmopathy. This sequence joins TRBV27 and TRBJ1-2; 7 bases agree with TRBD1. Sequencing used blood. The CDR3 spells CASKTGGDSNYGYTF. The CDR3 bases are TGTGCCAGCAAGACCGGAGGGGACAGCAACTATGGCTACACCTTC.